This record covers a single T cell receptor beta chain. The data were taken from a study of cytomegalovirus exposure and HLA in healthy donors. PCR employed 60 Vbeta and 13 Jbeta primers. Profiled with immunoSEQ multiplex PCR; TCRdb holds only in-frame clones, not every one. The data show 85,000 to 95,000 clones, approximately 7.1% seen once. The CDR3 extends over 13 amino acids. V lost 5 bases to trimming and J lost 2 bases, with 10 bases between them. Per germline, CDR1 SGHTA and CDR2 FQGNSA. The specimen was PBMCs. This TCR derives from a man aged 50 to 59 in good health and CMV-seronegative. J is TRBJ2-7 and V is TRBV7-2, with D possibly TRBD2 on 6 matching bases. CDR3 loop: CASSRLVTYEQYF. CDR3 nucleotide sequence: TGTGCCAGCAGCCGACTAGTCACCTACGAGCAGTACTTC.